Listed below are T cell receptor beta chains from one sample, sequenced in a study of blood T cell repertoires in COVID-19. TCRdb's copy holds only in-frame clones and misses some; the assay was immunoSEQ multiplex PCR. The sample includes around 57,000 clones, around 89% seen only once; the top ten take more than 6.5%. The sequenced sample was peripheral blood. These receptors were obtained from a human donor with active COVID-19. The donor label of this sample is uncertain. Both conserved end residues are part of each CDR3. The D gene is left open where the match is weak. Not all rows give a size; the values are once, few, many and, for expanded clones, a class.

cdr3_nt | cdr3_aa | d_call | j_call | clone_size | v_call
TGTGCCAGCAGTGACGTGGGACATAGGTCCAATGAGCAGTTCTTC | CASSDVGHRSNEQFF | . | TRBJ2-1 | . | TRBV6-4
TGCGCCAGCAGCTTGGAATCGGGGGGCGCAGGCAATCAGCCCCAGCATTTT | CASSLESGGAGNQPQHF | . | TRBJ1-5 | . | TRBV5-1
TGTGCCACCAGTGACGGGAACACTGAAGCTTTCTTT | CATSDGNTEAFF | . | TRBJ1-1 | . | TRBV24-1
TGTGCCAGCAGCCCCGGGACATCGGATACGCAGTATTTT | CASSPGTSDTQYF | . | TRBJ2-3 | . | TRBV7-3
TGTGCCAGCAGCCAAGCCTCGGGGACAAATTCCTACAATGAGCAGTTCTTC | CASSQASGTNSYNEQFF | . | TRBJ2-1 | . | TRBV4-2
TGTGCCAGTGGGAGATTCGGGGGGGTCTACGAGCAGTACTTC | CASGRFGGVYEQYF | TRBD2 | TRBJ2-7 | . | TRBV19
TGTGCCAGCAGCTTGTCCGAACTTTCGCAGTACTTC | CASSLSELSQYF | . | TRBJ2-7 | . | TRBV5-6
TGTGCCAGCAGCTTAGGACTGAGCACTGAAGCTTTCTTT | CASSLGLSTEAFF | . | TRBJ1-1 | . | TRBV7-6
TGTGCCAGCAGCCTCGGACTAGCGAGCACCGGGGAGCTGTTTTTT | CASSLGLASTGELFF | TRBD2 | TRBJ2-2 | few | TRBV28
TGTGCCAGCAGCCGGGACACCGGCTCTGGAAACACCATATATTTT | CASSRDTGSGNTIYF | . | TRBJ1-3 | . | TRBV7-9
TGTGCCAGCAGCACCTGGGGGGGCGGGGAGCTGTTTTTT | CASSTWGGGELFF | TRBD2 | TRBJ2-2 | . | TRBV11-2
TGTGCCAGCAGCTTAAACAGGGGCTACGAGCAGTACTTC | CASSLNRGYEQYF | TRBD1 | TRBJ2-7 | . | TRBV11-3
TGCAGCGTTGAAGATCTTCAGGCCTACAATGAGCAGTTCTTC | CSVEDLQAYNEQFF | . | TRBJ2-1 | . | TRBV29-1
TGTGCCAGCTCTAAACCGCCCCCACTAAACATTCAGTACTTC | CASSKPPPLNIQYF | . | TRBJ2-4 | . | TRBV6-5
TGTGCCAGCAGCCAAGGTTTGTCTAACGTTCCAGATACGCAGTATTTT | CASSQGLSNVPDTQYF | . | TRBJ2-3 | . | TRBV3-1/TRBV3-2
TGTGCCAGCAGTTCTCGCAGGACAGGGACAGATACGCAGTATTTT | CASSSRRTGTDTQYF | TRBD1 | TRBJ2-3 | . | TRBV27
TGTGCCAGCACCACAGGGATCGGTGGCTACACCTTC | CASTTGIGGYTF | . | TRBJ1-2 | . | TRBV12-3/TRBV12-4
TGTGCCAGCAGCCTTCGGGGGGCCATTCGGGGCTACGAGCAGTACTTC | CASSLRGAIRGYEQYF | . | TRBJ2-7 | . | TRBV5-4
TGTGCCAGCACCACAGGACAGGGAATCCCCTACGAGCAGTACTTC | CASTTGQGIPYEQYF | TRBD1 | TRBJ2-7 | . | TRBV27
TGTGCCAGCAGCTTGAGAGGGAGGGAGCTGTTTTTT | CASSLRGRELFF | . | TRBJ2-2 | . | TRBV5-4
TGTGCCAGCAGCTTAGCGTGGCTTGGCTATGGCTACACCTTC | CASSLAWLGYGYTF | . | TRBJ1-2 | . | TRBV7-2
TGTGCCAGCAGCTTGACAGTCTCCAACACCGGGGAGCTGTTTTTT | CASSLTVSNTGELFF | . | TRBJ2-2 | . | TRBV5-4
TGTGCCAGCAGCTTTGAACTCGGAGGGTCTCTAGACGAGCAGTACTTC | CASSFELGGSLDEQYF | . | TRBJ2-7 | once | TRBV5-5
TGTGCCAGCAATGGGGAGAATGGCTACACCTTC | CASNGENGYTF | . | TRBJ1-2 | . | TRBV3-1/TRBV3-2
TGTGCCAGCAGTCTTTCAGGGGGTTGGGGCTACACCTTC | CASSLSGGWGYTF | TRBD1 | TRBJ1-2 | . | TRBV27
TGTGCCAGCAGTGAAATAGGGAGTAACACTGAAGCTTTCTTT | CASSEIGSNTEAFF | . | TRBJ1-1 | once | TRBV2
TGTGCCATCAGTGAGTTTAGCGGGGGGGCCACTGGGGCCAACGTCCTGACTTTC | CAISEFSGGATGANVLTF | TRBD2 | TRBJ2-6 | . | TRBV10-3
TGTGCCAGCAGCTTAGTCAGGACAGGTGTTCGGGCCCTCCACTTT | CASSLVRTGVRALHF | TRBD1 | TRBJ1-6 | . | TRBV7-8
TGTGCCAGCAGCGTGGACGGTAAATATGGCTACACCTTC | CASSVDGKYGYTF | . | TRBJ1-2 | . | TRBV5-4
TGTGCCAGCAGCCACTTGGGACTAGCGGGAGAAGGAGAGACCCAGTACTTC | CASSHLGLAGEGETQYF | TRBD2 | TRBJ2-5 | . | TRBV3-1/TRBV3-2
TGCGCCAGCAGCTTGGTTATAGGGGCAGCCGGGGAGCTGTTTTTT | CASSLVIGAAGELFF | . | TRBJ2-2 | once | TRBV5-1
TGTGCCAGCAGCTTAGATACACTATCCACAGATACGCAGTATTTT | CASSLDTLSTDTQYF | . | TRBJ2-3 | . | TRBV13
TGTGCCAGCAGTGATGGGGCGGGGGGCTGGAACGAGCAGTACTTC | CASSDGAGGWNEQYF | TRBD2 | TRBJ2-7 | once | TRBV25-1
TGTGCCAGCAGTTACTCGAACAGGGCTGGAAACACCATATATTTT | CASSYSNRAGNTIYF | . | TRBJ1-3 | . | TRBV6-2/TRBV6-3
TGTGCCAGCAGCTCACTCGGGGGTTTTGAGCAGTACTTC | CASSSLGGFEQYF | . | TRBJ2-7 | . | TRBV6-5
TGTGCCAGCAGCCGCGACAGGGGGAGTCAGCCCCAGCATTTT | CASSRDRGSQPQHF | TRBD1 | TRBJ1-5 | few | TRBV5-4
TGTGCCAGCAGAGCCTTGATTGCCGGCAATGAGCAGTTCTTC | CASRALIAGNEQFF | . | TRBJ2-1 | . | TRBV27
TGTGCCAGTAGTGTTTTAGGGGAGGGAACCGGGGAGCTGTTTTTT | CASSVLGEGTGELFF | TRBD2 | TRBJ2-2 | . | TRBV19